The 30 T cell receptor beta chains below come from one sample, sequenced in a study of blood T cell repertoires in COVID-19. Only in-frame clones appear in the TCRdb table, and some are missing; sequencing was by immunoSEQ multiplex PCR. The repertoire consists of about 98,000 clones, with over 70% occurring once and the leading ten covering roughly 25%. Material: peripheral blood. These receptors all stem from a man aged 65-85 years with acute or convalescent COVID-19.

CDR3 loop: CSGWTGGNEQYF. In nucleotides, the CDR3 is TGCAGCGGGTGGACAGGGGGAAACGAGCAGTACTTC. The J gene is TRBJ2-7, the V gene TRBV29-1; the match to TRBD1 covers 10 bases. Germline trimming cut 7 bases from V and 5 bases from J; bases unmatched to any gene: 5. The germline V gene has CDR1 SQVTM and CDR2 ANQGSEA. This CDR3 contains 12 residues.

DNA of the CDR3: TGTGCCAGCAGGCGAACTACAGGGATATCGGGTCAGCCCCAGCATTTT. It is translated as CASRRTTGISGQPQHF. The V call is TRBV28, the J call TRBJ1-5, with D perhaps TRBD1 (6 bases). The germline V gene has CDR1 MDHEN and CDR2 SYDVKM. The V end lost 6 bases, the J end lost 6 bases, and 21 bases lay between the germline ends. CDR3 length: 16 amino acids. Based on the CDR3 plus reference TRBV28 and TRBJ1-5, the full variable domain is DVKVTQSSRYLVKRTGEKVFLECVQDMDHENMFWYRQDPGLGLRLIYFSYDVKMKEKGDIPEGYSVSREKKERFSLILESASTNQTSMYLCASRRTTGISGQPQHFGDGTRLSIL.

This clone was seen only a few times. V usage is TRBV27 and J usage is TRBJ2-7; the match to TRBD2 covers 7 bases. CDR3 length: 16 residues. Trimming removed 3 bases from V and 2 bases from J; junction bases left unmatched: 10. Per the germline V gene, CDR1 is MNHEY and CDR2 is SMNVEV (reference sequence). The CDR3 DNA follows: TGTGCCAGCAGTTTGCCCACACTAGCGCATACCTACGAGCAGTACTTC. The encoded protein is CASSLPTLAHTYEQYF.

This CDR3 reads CASSVQGLGGNTIYF. CDR3 sequence (DNA): TGTGCCAGCAGCGTACAGGGTCTGGGGGGAAACACCATATATTTT. The genes are TRBV7-2 and TRBJ1-3; a weak D match, TRBD1 (6 bases). Looked up from germline, CDR1 is SGHTA and CDR2 is FQGNSA. The CDR3 is 15 residues long. The V end lost 5 bases, the J end lost 4 bases, and 15 bases lay between the germline ends.

CDR3 protein: CASRFLGTGNTGELFF. The CDR3 DNA follows: TGTGCCAGCCGATTCCTAGGGACAGGGAACACCGGGGAGCTGTTTTTT. The rearrangement uses TRBV28 and TRBJ2-2; 8 bases fit TRBD1. The CDR3 covers 16 residues. The germline V gene encodes CDR1 MDHEN and CDR2 SYDVKM. V lost 8 bases, J lost 1 base, and 9 bases stayed unmatched.

The chain carries TRBV19 and TRBJ2-7; D is uncertain. This CDR3 comprises 14 residues. V lost 4 bases, J lost 0 bases, and 10 bases lay in between. Germline V gene sequence: CDR1 LNHDA, CDR2 SQIVND (reference sequence). CDR3 nucleotide sequence: TGTGCCAGTAGTACTACGGGTTCCTCCTACGAGCAGTACTTC. Amino acid sequence: CASSTTGSSYEQYF.

This clone was seen only once. CDR3 DNA sequence: TGCGCCAGCAGCTTGGAGACAGGGGATGGCTACACCTTC. This encodes CASSLETGDGYTF. The chain is built from TRBV5-1 and TRBJ1-2, with 8 bases matching TRBD1. V trimming: 0 bases; J trimming: 6 bases; junction bases outside the gene matches: 1. The CDR3 extends over 13 amino acids. The V gene's germline CDR1 is SGHRS and CDR2 YFSETQ.

The J gene is TRBJ2-1, the V gene TRBV2, with a possible D match to TRBD2 (5 bases). Trimming left V 2 bases short and J 1 base short, with 6 bases between. Germline V gene data show CDR1 as SNHLY and CDR2 as FYNNEI. The CDR3 sequence is 14 residues long. The CDR3 sequence is CASSERTSYNEQFF. In DNA, the CDR3 is TGTGCCAGCAGTGAACGGACTTCCTACAATGAGCAGTTCTTC.

The gene calls are TRBV5-1 and TRBJ2-7; 10 bases match TRBD1. The CDR3 covers 14 residues. Trimming cost V 2 bases and J 5 bases; bases outside gene matches: 4. The germline gives CDR1 SGHRS, CDR2 YFSETQ. Here the CDR3 reads CASSFPGTGDEQYF. CDR3 nucleotide sequence: TGCGCCAGCAGCTTCCCCGGGACAGGGGACGAGCAGTACTTC. Full variable domain (remainder filled in from reference TRBV5-1 and TRBJ2-7): KAGVTQTPRYLIKTRGQQVTLSCSPISGHRSVSWYQQTPGQGLQFLFEYFSETQRNKGNFPGRFSGRQFSNSRSEMNVSTLELGDSALYLCASSFPGTGDEQYFGPGTRLTVT.

The chain uses TRBV11-2 and TRBJ2-5, with D uncertain. The CDR3 length is 13 residues. Between the trimmed V and J ends, which lost 3 bases and 1 base, there was a span of 6 bases. The germline V gene encodes CDR1 SGHAT and CDR2 FQNNGV. CDR3 amino acids: CASSLGRQETQYF. The CDR3 DNA follows: TGTGCCAGCAGCTTGGGCCGCCAAGAGACCCAGTACTTC.

In its sample, this clone was seen a few times. The chain is built from TRBV5-1 and TRBJ2-1; D may be TRBD2 (6 bases). Germline CDR1 is SGHRS and CDR2 is YFSETQ. The CDR3 spans 15 residues. Trimming pared 3 bases from V and 1 base from J, leaving 11 bases between. CDR3 bases: TGCGCCAGCAGCTCCGGGACTCCTTCCTACAATGAGCAGTTCTTC. This gives the protein CASSSGTPSYNEQFF.

The chain has TRBV29-1 and TRBJ2-5, with 8 positions matching TRBD2. The CDR3 length is 14 residues. Germline V gene lookup returns CDR1 SQVTM and CDR2 ANQGSEA. Losses at the gene ends were 4 bases for V and 2 bases for J; bases not matched to a gene: 6. The CDR3 coding sequence is TGCAGCGTTGCCGGGACTAGTTCACAAGAGACCCAGTACTTC. Translation gives CSVAGTSSQETQYF. The variable domain in full, with the rest retrieved from reference TRBV29-1 and TRBJ2-5, is SAVISQKPSRDICQRGTSLTIQCQVDSQVTMMFWYRQQPGQSLTLIATANQGSEATYESGFVIDKFPISRPNLTFSTLTVSNMSPEDSSIYLCSVAGTSSQETQYFGPGTRLLVL.

The genes are TRBV5-6 and TRBJ1-1; D might be TRBD1 (5 bases). The CDR3 covers 15 residues. Germline loops: CDR1 SGHDT, CDR2 YYEEEE. Trimming removed 2 bases at V and 0 bases at J, with 11 bases between. The CDR3 region is CASSLPTALNTEAFF. CDR3 nucleotide sequence: TGTGCCAGCAGCTTACCGACAGCCTTGAACACTGAAGCTTTCTTT.

This chain uses TRBV7-2 with TRBJ2-7, with D possibly matching TRBD2 (5 bases). The CDR3 covers 16 residues. Germline V gene lookup returns CDR1 SGHTA and CDR2 FQGNSA. Between the trimmed V and J ends, which lost 2 bases and 0 bases, there was a span of 14 bases. The CDR3 DNA reads TGTGCCAGCAGCTTAAAGTTCAAGCGGTACTCCTACGAGCAGTACTTC. Amino acid sequence: CASSLKFKRYSYEQYF.

This rearrangement joins TRBV18 to TRBJ1-5, with 7 bases lining up with TRBD1. The CDR3 runs to 16 residues. Germline V gives CDR1 KGHSH, CDR2 LQKENI. Germline trimming cut 1 base from V and 3 bases from J; bases unmatched to any gene: 6. The CDR3 DNA reads as TGTGCCAGCTCACCACAGGGGGGACAGTACAATCAGCCCCAGCATTTT. Translation gives CASSPQGGQYNQPQHF.

The chain joins TRBV19 to TRBJ2-1; 10 bases line up with TRBD2. CDR1 LNHDA and CDR2 SQIVND come from the germline V gene (reference sequence). This CDR3 has 15 amino acids. The ends lost 9 bases at V and 9 bases at J; junction bases unmatched: 14. This CDR3 reads CASQTLAGAEGEQFF. In DNA, the CDR3 is TGTGCCAGCCAGACTCTAGCGGGGGCAGAGGGTGAGCAGTTCTTC. Combining the CDR3 with reference TRBV19 and TRBJ2-1 gives the whole variable domain DGGITQSPKYLFRKEGQNVTLSCEQNLNHDAMYWYRQDPGQGLRLIYYSQIVNDFQKGDIAEGYSVSREKKESFPLTVTSAQKNPTAFYLCASQTLAGAEGEQFFGPGTRLTVL.

V gene TRBV9 combines with J gene TRBJ1-2; 8 bases fit TRBD1. The CDR3 is made up of 14 amino acids. Germline assignment: CDR1 SGDLS and CDR2 YYNGEE. Trimming removed 0 bases from V and 3 bases from J; junction bases left unmatched: 1. As DNA, the CDR3 is TGTGCCAGCAGCGTAGGGACAGGGTACTATGGCTACACCTTC. Translated, it gives CASSVGTGYYGYTF.

The CDR3 nucleotides are TGTGCCAGCAGCCCTACCTTAGCGGGAGTGCTCTACGAGCAGTACTTC. This sequence encodes CASSPTLAGVLYEQYF. The V and J genes are TRBV5-5 and TRBJ2-7, with 9 bases aligning to TRBD2. Germline CDR1 is SGHKS and CDR2 is YYEKEE (reference sequence). There are 16 residues in the CDR3. Trimming took 4 bases from V and 3 from J; bases not matched to a gene: 11.

This clone was seen once. The V call is TRBV6-1, the J call TRBJ2-7; 12 bases fit TRBD2. From germline, CDR1 is MNHNS and CDR2 SASEGT. This CDR3 contains 16 residues. V lost 4 bases, J lost 5 bases, and 9 bases stayed unmatched. CDR3 bases: TGTGCCAGCAGTGTTCGACTAGCGGGAGCCAACGACGAGCAGTACTTC. Translation: CASSVRLAGANDEQYF.

This chain connects TRBV5-1 to TRBJ2-7; 11 bases line up with TRBD1. Germline V lookup: CDR1 SGHRS, CDR2 YFSETQ. Trimming took 3 bases from V and 6 from J; bases not matched to a gene: 11. The length of the CDR3 is 16 residues. This CDR3 is CASSWGAGQGGSEQYF. CDR3 DNA sequence: TGCGCCAGCAGCTGGGGAGCGGGACAGGGGGGGTCCGAGCAGTACTTC. The variable domain in full, completed from reference TRBV5-1 and TRBJ2-7, reads KAGVTQTPRYLIKTRGQQVTLSCSPISGHRSVSWYQQTPGQGLQFLFEYFSETQRNKGNFPGRFSGRQFSNSRSEMNVSTLELGDSALYLCASSWGAGQGGSEQYFGPGTRLTVT.

The chain links TRBV28 to TRBJ1-5, with D unresolved. Germline lookup yields CDR1 MDHEN and CDR2 SYDVKM. Deletions cut 6 bases from V and 9 bases from J, with 18 bases between. The CDR3 spans 14 residues. CDR3 sequence reads: CASSFRGSSRPQHF. Written as DNA, the CDR3 is TGTGCCAGCAGCTTCCGAGGGAGTAGCCGGCCCCAGCATTTT. The full variable domain, in which reference TRBV28 and TRBJ1-5 provide the parts outside the CDR3, is DVKVTQSSRYLVKRTGEKVFLECVQDMDHENMFWYRQDPGLGLRLIYFSYDVKMKEKGDIPEGYSVSREKKERFSLILESASTNQTSMYLCASSFRGSSRPQHFGDGTRLSIL.

In DNA form, the CDR3 reads TGTGCCAGCGGACAGAACCCTACCGGTGAGCAGTACTTC. Translation gives CASGQNPTGEQYF. This chain connects TRBV6-5 to TRBJ2-7, with D possibly TRBD1 on 6 matching bases. V lost 8 bases to trimming and J lost 7 bases, with 18 bases between them. Germline CDR1 and CDR2: MNHEY and SVGAGI. The CDR3 runs to 13 residues.

Comment on this clone: The junction departs from the called germline gene at one end, perhaps through a read error. CDR3 loop: CASSPALRMNAEAFF. In DNA, the CDR3 is TGTGCCAGCAGTCCTGCACTGAGAATGAACGCTGAAGCTTTCTTT. The chain carries TRBV28 and TRBJ1-1; unclear D gene. The CDR3 runs to 15 residues. Per the germline V gene, CDR1 is MDHEN and CDR2 is SYDVKM.

At least ten counts were recorded for this clone. The chain carries TRBV14 and TRBJ2-7, with D possibly matching TRBD1 (5 bases). CDR1 and CDR2 from the germline V gene are SGHDN and FVKESK. This CDR3 contains 13 residues. V was cut by 0 bases and J by 5 bases, with 8 bases left in between. The DNA for the CDR3 is TGTGCCAGCAGCCAAGACAGGGCCCACGAGCAGTACTTC. Protein: CASSQDRAHEQYF. Based on the CDR3 plus reference TRBV14 and TRBJ2-7, the full variable domain is EAGVTQFPSHSVIEKGQTVTLRCDPISGHDNLYWYRRVMGKEIKFLLHFVKESKQDESGMPNNRFLAERTGGTYSTLKVQPAELEDSGVYFCASSQDRAHEQYFGPGTRLTVT.

The chain is built from TRBV14 and TRBJ1-2; TRBD1 is a possible D gene (5 bases). Germline V lookup: CDR1 SGHDN, CDR2 FVKESK. V was shortened by 4 bases and J by 8 bases, with 14 bases between the two germline ends. CDR3 size: 13 residues. The CDR3 bases are TGTGCCAGCAGCCTCCAGGGTATTGGAGGCTACACCTTC. The encoded protein is CASSLQGIGGYTF.

The V gene is TRBV21-1, the J gene TRBJ2-2; the table's D gene call, TRBD2, was not cross checked with the DNA. TRBV21-1 is labeled a pseudogene. This CDR3 spans 16 amino acids. CDR3 loop: CASRSNGGRNTGELFF. The DNA of the CDR3 is TGTGCCAGCAGATCCAACGGGGGGCGGAACACCGGGGAGCTGTTTTTT.

This clone showed up just a few times. V and J are TRBV6-2 or TRBV6-3 and TRBJ1-5; the match to TRBD1 covers 7 bases. CDR1 MNHEY and CDR2 SVGEGT come from the germline V gene. The CDR3 length is 16 residues. The trim removed 2 bases at V and 2 bases at J, leaving 6 bases unmatched. The CDR3 protein is CASSYAATGGNQPQHF. CDR3 DNA: TGTGCCAGCAGTTACGCAGCTACAGGGGGCAATCAGCCCCAGCATTTT.

In this sample, this clone turned up a few times. CDR3 loop: CASSGSRTGGYTF. CDR3 nucleotides: TGTGCCAGCAGTGGATCACGGACTGGCGGCTACACCTTC. The chain combines TRBV2 with TRBJ1-2; D not resolved. Germline assignment: CDR1 SNHLY and CDR2 FYNNEI. Trimming left V 4 bases short and J 8 bases short, with 14 bases between. The CDR3 has 13 residues.

DNA of the CDR3: TGTGCCAGCAGCGGCCCCGGACAGGGGGCTACTAATGAAAAACTGTTTTTT. Its translation is CASSGPGQGATNEKLFF. The chain carries TRBV9 and TRBJ1-4; TRBD1 matches 11 bases. With V trimmed by 3 bases and J by 2 bases, 6 bases remained unmatched. The germline gives CDR1 SGDLS, CDR2 YYNGEE. The CDR3 loop spans 17 amino acids.

This clone occurred a few times. This chain uses TRBV5-5 with TRBJ2-2; D may be TRBD2 (5 bases). The CDR3 runs to 14 residues. V shed 1 base and J shed 2 bases, with 6 bases lying between them. Germline loops: CDR1 SGHKS, CDR2 YYEKEE (reference sequence). The CDR3 reads CASSLSGNTGELFF. The CDR3 nucleotides read TGTGCCAGCAGCTTGAGCGGTAACACCGGGGAGCTGTTTTTT.